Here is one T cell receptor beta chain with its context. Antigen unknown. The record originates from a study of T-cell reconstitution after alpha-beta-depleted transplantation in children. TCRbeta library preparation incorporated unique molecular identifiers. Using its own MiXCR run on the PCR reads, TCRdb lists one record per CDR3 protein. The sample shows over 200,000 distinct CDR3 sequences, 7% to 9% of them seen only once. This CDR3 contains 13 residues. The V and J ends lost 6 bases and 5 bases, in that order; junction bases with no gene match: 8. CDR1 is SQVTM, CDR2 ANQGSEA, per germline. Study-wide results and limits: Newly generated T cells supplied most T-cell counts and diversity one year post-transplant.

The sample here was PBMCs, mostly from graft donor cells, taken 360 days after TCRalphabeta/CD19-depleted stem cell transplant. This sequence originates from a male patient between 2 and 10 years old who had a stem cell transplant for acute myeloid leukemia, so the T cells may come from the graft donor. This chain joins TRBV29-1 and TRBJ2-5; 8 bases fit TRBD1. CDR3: CSVGPGGRETQYF. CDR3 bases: TGCAGCGTGGGCCCAGGGGGCCGGGAGACCCAGTACTTC.